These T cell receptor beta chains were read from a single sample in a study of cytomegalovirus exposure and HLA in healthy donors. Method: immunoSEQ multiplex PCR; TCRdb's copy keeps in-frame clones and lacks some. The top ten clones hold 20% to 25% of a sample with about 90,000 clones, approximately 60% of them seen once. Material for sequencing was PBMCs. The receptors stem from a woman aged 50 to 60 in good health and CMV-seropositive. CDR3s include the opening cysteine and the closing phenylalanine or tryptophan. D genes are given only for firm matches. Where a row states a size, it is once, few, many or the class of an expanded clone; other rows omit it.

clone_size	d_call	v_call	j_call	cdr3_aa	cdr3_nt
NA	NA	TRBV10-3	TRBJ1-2	CAISESRVGEDGYTF	TGTGCCATCAGTGAGTCTCGTGTCGGGGAAGATGGCTACACCTTC
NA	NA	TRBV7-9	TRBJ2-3	CASSLRTTYTDTQYF	TGTGCCAGCAGCTTAAGGACTACCTACACAGATACGCAGTATTTT
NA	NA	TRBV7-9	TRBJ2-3	CASSLAETTSTDTQYF	TGTGCCAGCAGCTTAGCCGAAACTACTAGCACAGATACGCAGTATTTT
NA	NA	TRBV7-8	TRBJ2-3	CASSLTDTQYF	TGTGCCAGCAGCTTAACTGATACGCAGTATTTT
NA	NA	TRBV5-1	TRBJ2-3	CASSLLSPPSADTQYF	TGCGCCAGCAGCTTGTTATCCCCCCCGAGCGCAGATACGCAGTATTTT
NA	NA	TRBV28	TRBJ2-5	CASSGYQETQYF	TGTGCCAGCAGCGGTTACCAAGAGACCCAGTACTTC
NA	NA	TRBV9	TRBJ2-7	CASSVSGQSNYEQYF	TGTGCCAGCAGCGTAAGTGGTCAGAGCAACTACGAGCAGTACTTC
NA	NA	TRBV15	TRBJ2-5	CATSRNRGGETQYF	TGTGCCACCAGCAGAAACAGGGGGGGGGAGACCCAGTACTTC
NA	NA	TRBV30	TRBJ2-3	CAWSVARVGTDTQYF	TGTGCCTGGAGTGTAGCCAGGGTAGGCACAGATACGCAGTATTTT
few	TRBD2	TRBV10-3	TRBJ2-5	CATNLAGGEETQYF	TGTGCCACCAACCTAGCGGGGGGCGAAGAGACCCAGTACTTC
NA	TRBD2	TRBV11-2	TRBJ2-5	CASSLDWASGGPSQETQYF	TGTGCCAGCAGCTTAGATTGGGCTAGCGGGGGGCCAAGCCAAGAGACCCAGTACTTC
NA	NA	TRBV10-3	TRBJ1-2	CAISQEVRSDGYTF	TGTGCCATCAGTCAAGAAGTCAGGTCTGATGGCTACACCTTC
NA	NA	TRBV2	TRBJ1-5	CASSPTGTKQPQHF	TGTGCCAGCAGCCCCACAGGGACGAAGCAGCCCCAGCATTTT
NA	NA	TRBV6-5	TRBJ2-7	CASSYLLRGRAREQYF	TGTGCCAGCAGTTACTTGCTAAGAGGCAGGGCTCGCGAGCAGTACTTC
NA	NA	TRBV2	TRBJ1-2	CASSDVTESYGYTF	TGTGCCAGCAGTGATGTGACAGAGTCCTATGGCTACACCTTC
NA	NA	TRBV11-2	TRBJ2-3	CASSLAQTDTQYF	TGTGCCAGCAGCTTAGCTCAGACAGATACGCAGTATTTT
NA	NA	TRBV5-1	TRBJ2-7	CASSLDPSSYEQYF	TGCGCCAGCAGCTTGGATCCGAGCTCCTACGAGCAGTACTTC
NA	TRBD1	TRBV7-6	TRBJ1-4	CASSLEGGRVGEKLFF	TGTGCCAGCAGCTTAGAAGGGGGCAGGGTTGGGGAAAAACTGTTTTTT
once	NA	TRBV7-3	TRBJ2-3	CASRAGSTDTQYF	TGTGCCAGCAGGGCCGGGAGCACAGATACGCAGTATTTT
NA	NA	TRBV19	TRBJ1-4	CASSEDRRNEKLFF	TGTGCCAGTAGTGAGGACAGACGAAATGAAAAACTGTTTTTT
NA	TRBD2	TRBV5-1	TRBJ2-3	CASSLYPSGVQADTQYF	TGCGCCAGCAGCTTGTATCCTAGCGGGGTTCAGGCAGATACGCAGTATTTT
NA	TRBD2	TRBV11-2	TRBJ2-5	CASSLTSGEIPETQYF	TGTGCCAGCAGCCTAACTAGCGGGGAGATCCCAGAGACCCAGTACTTC
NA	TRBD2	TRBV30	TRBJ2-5	CAWRLAGGMETQYF	TGTGCCTGGAGACTAGCGGGGGGAATGGAGACCCAGTACTTC
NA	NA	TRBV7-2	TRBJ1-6	CASSPPGGLHIF	TGTGCCAGCAGCCCCCCGGGGGGCCTCCACATTTTT
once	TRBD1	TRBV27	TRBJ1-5	CASSIGQEDQPQHF	TGTGCCAGCAGTATAGGACAGGAAGATCAGCCCCAGCATTTT
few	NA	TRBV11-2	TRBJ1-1	CASSLIGEAFF	TGTGCCAGCAGCTTAATCGGTGAAGCTTTCTTT
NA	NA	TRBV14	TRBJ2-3	CASSQMRADTQYF	TGTGCCAGCAGCCAAATGAGGGCAGATACGCAGTATTTT
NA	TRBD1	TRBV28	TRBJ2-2	CASSRTGVTGELFF	TGTGCCAGCAGCAGGACAGGGGTTACCGGGGAGCTGTTTTTT
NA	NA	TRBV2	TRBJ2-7	CASSGAWGGRDRYEQYF	TGTGCCAGCAGTGGCGCATGGGGGGGCAGGGACCGCTACGAGCAGTACTTC
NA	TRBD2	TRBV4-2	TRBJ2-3	CASSQAGLAGGPDTQYF	TGTGCCAGCAGCCAAGCGGGACTAGCGGGGGGGCCAGATACGCAGTATTTT
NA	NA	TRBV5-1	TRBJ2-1	CASSLINGRSEQFF	TGCGCCAGCAGCTTGATAAACGGTCGGAGTGAGCAGTTCTTC
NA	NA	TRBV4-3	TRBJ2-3	CASSQNLLGEDTQYF	TGCGCCAGCAGCCAAAACCTCCTAGGGGAAGATACGCAGTATTTT
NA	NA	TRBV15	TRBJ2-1	CATSRDWREQFF	TGTGCCACCAGCAGAGATTGGAGGGAGCAGTTCTTC
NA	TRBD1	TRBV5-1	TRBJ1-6	CASSLSGGSYNSPLHF	TGCGCCAGCAGCTTGTCAGGGGGCTCCTATAATTCACCCCTCCACTTT
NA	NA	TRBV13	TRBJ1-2	CASSSGTLLYGYTF	TGTGCCAGCAGCTCAGGGACACTCCTCTATGGCTACACCTTC
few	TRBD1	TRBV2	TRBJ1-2	CASSLTGELYGYTF	TGTGCCAGCAGTTTGACAGGGGAACTCTATGGCTACACCTTC
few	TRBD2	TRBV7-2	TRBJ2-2	CASSLELAGAGELFF	TGTGCCAGCAGCTTAGAACTAGCGGGGGCCGGGGAGCTGTTTTTT
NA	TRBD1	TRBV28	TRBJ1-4	CASSSPGQASEKLFF	TGTGCCAGCAGTTCCCCGGGACAGGCGAGTGAAAAACTGTTTTTT
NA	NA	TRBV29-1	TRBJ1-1	CSVDGGARTEAFF	TGCAGCGTTGACGGGGGGGCGCGGACTGAAGCTTTCTTT
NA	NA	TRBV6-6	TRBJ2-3	CASSYGGAVTDTQYF	TGTGCCAGCAGTTACGGGGGGGCCGTCACAGATACGCAGTATTTT
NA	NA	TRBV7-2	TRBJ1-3	CASSTLSTAISGNTIYF	TGTGCCAGCAGCACCCTCTCGACAGCGATCTCTGGAAACACCATATATTTT
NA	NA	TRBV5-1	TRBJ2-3	CASSEFTSTDTQYF	TGCGCCAGCAGCGAATTTACTAGCACAGATACGCAGTATTTT
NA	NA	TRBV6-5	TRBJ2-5	CASSYILGGETQYF	TGTGCCAGCAGTTACATTCTTGGGGGGGAGACCCAGTACTTC
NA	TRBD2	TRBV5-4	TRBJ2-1	CASSLAGSGGLNEQFF	TGTGCCAGCAGCTTGGCCGGGTCGGGGGGGCTGAATGAGCAGTTCTTC
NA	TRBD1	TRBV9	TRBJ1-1	CASSVGQGIMNTEAFF	TGTGCCAGCAGCGTGGGACAGGGCATAATGAACACTGAAGCTTTCTTT
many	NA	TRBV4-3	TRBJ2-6	CASSRAVAGANVLTF	TGCGCCAGCAGCCGTGCAGTTGCTGGGGCCAACGTCCTGACTTTC
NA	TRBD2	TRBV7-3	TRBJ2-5	CASSLSSSGGQETQYF	TGTGCCAGCAGCTTAAGCTCTAGCGGGGGGCAAGAGACCCAGTACTTC
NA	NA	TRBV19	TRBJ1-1	CASSIALHAEDTEAFF	TGTGCCAGTAGTATAGCGCTTCATGCAGAAGACACTGAAGCTTTCTTT